This T cell receptor (beta chain) comes out of a study of shared clonotypes between healthy human individuals. TCRdb's copy holds only in-frame clones and misses some; the assay was immunoSEQ multiplex PCR. This table has over a million clones, around 97% appearing once. The donors were adults (healthy and HIV-negative) with no recent acute infections or vaccinations. The CDR3 consists of 13 residues. Looked up from germline, CDR1 is SGDLS and CDR2 is YYNGEE. The V end lost 1 base, the J end lost 6 bases, and 10 bases lay between the germline ends. The V and J genes are TRBV9 and TRBJ1-1; no definite D call. The sequencing input was naive CD4+ T cells sorted from blood. Subset: CD45RA+ positively selected. This clonotype originated in a man between 25 and 39 years old in good health. The CDR3 DNA follows: TGTGCCAGCAGCGTACTACAGTCATCTGAAGCTTTCTTT. It translates to CASSVLQSSEAFF.